Reported below is one T cell receptor (beta chain). These data come from a study of blood T cell repertoires in COVID-19. In the study overall: Specimens from acute and convalescent COVID-19 originated in the United States, Italy and Spain.

Germline loops: CDR1 SNHLY, CDR2 FYNNEI. The germline V and J ends were trimmed by 7 bases and 0 bases, with 14 bases remaining between them. The CDR3 is 15 amino acids. How the authors handled the data: Nucleated cell counts were estimated from reference gene primer amplification. Profiling relied on immunoSEQ multiplex PCR, and the TCRdb table lists in-frame clones only, not all of them. V, J and clone size are those of that table, while D and trimming were read from the DNA. The sample holds around 41,000 clones, 88% seen once. The rearrangement uses TRBV2 and TRBJ2-3, with D possibly TRBD2 on 6 matching bases. The sample taken for sequencing was peripheral blood. The sequence was collected from a human donor in a cohort sampled during active COVID-19. CDR3 amino acids: CASIPAGISTDTQYF. CDR3 coding DNA: TGTGCCAGCATACCAGCGGGCATTAGCACAGATACGCAGTATTTT.